This TCR beta chain was sequenced during a study of CD8 T cells in Susac syndrome. Random-hexamer reverse transcription was applied to about 0.5 to 1 ug RNA. The method of amplification for TCR beta CDR3 was immunoSEQ multiplex PCR, covering 54 Vbeta and 13 Jbeta. MiXCR, run by TCRdb on the immunoSEQ multiplex PCR reads, gives a single entry per CDR3 protein. Of hundreds of thousands of distinct CDR3 sequences in the sample, 85% were seen once. From blood CD8+ and CD4+ T cells, TCR beta sequences were generated. Per germline, CDR1 LGHNA and CDR2 YNFKEQ. Trimming stripped 0 bases from V and 0 bases from J, with 11 bases between. The CDR3 totals 16 residues.

This TCR was recovered from a human donor with multiple sclerosis. The sample comprised CD8+ T cells from PBMCs. This rearrangement joins TRBV4-2 to TRBJ1-1; D not certain. The CDR3, as DNA: TGTGCCAGCAGCCAAGATCGTCCGGGAGTGAACACTGAAGCTTTCTTT. Amino acids: CASSQDRPGVNTEAFF.